This T cell receptor (beta chain) was sequenced in a study of regulatory T cells in long-lasting Graves disease. Study-wide findings and caveats: Persistent disease showed a preference for TRBV28, TRBJ1-2 and TRBJ2-5. Among the persistent patients, 2,741 public clonotypes were shared, more than the 950 to 1,000 shared among new patients.

In building TCR beta libraries, iRepertoire HTBI primers were used together with Arm-PCR of CDR3 regions. TCRdb re-derived calls from the multiplex PCR reads in MiXCR, one entry per CDR3 protein. The data show over 250,000 distinct CDR3 sequences, around 23% seen once. The time point here: persistent/refractory GD, antithyroid drugs over 5 years with positive TRAb. There was RNA extracted from PBMCs, and the TCR library was made from it. Peripheral blood, at about 9 milliliters, went into EDTA tubes. The V gene end was trimmed by 6 bases and the J gene end by 4 bases; junction bases not matched to a gene: 15. CDR3 length: 17 amino acids. This clonotype appeared many times. Its matching antigen is unknown.

The receptor was isolated from a female donor with Graves disease. Specimen: peripheral blood mononuclear cells (PBMCs), collected when the disease was refractory, from a patient treated with antithyroid drugs. The chain links TRBV12-3 or TRBV12-4 to TRBJ1-2; 9 bases line up with TRBD1. The chain's CDR3 is CASSPRADRGFGYGYTF. CDR3 DNA: TGTGCCAGCAGCCCAAGGGCGGACAGGGGCTTTGGCTATGGCTACACCTTC.